One and the same sample provided the 13 T cell receptor beta chains below, sequenced in a study of blood T cell repertoires in COVID-19. Repertoires were generated with immunoSEQ multiplex PCR, while TCRdb's copy carries only in-frame clones and drops some. The sample lists about 150,000 clones; about four fifths were seen once. Sequenced input: peripheral blood. Source of these receptors: a man between 60 and 75 years old with acute or convalescent COVID-19.

The chain combines TRBV28 with TRBJ1-2; TRBD1 matches 9 bases. V lost 1 base to trimming and J lost 4 bases; unmatched junction nucleotides: 1. The V gene's germline CDR1 is MDHEN and CDR2 SYDVKM. This CDR3 spans 14 amino acids. As DNA, the CDR3 is TGTGCCAGCAGTTTATTGACAGGGGGCTATGGCTACACCTTC. It yields the protein CASSLLTGGYGYTF.

This clone appeared a single time. The chain uses TRBV4-3 and TRBJ1-6; 7 bases fit TRBD1. Germline V gene sequence: CDR1 LGHNA, CDR2 YSLEER. The CDR3 spans 15 residues. The J segment lost 10 bases and the V segment lost 0 bases, leaving 6 bases of the junction unmatched. The CDR3 sequence is CASSQEQTGASPLHF. For the CDR3, the DNA is TGCGCCAGCAGCCAAGAACAAACAGGGGCATCACCCCTCCACTTT.

The CDR3 nucleotides read TGTGCCATCAGTGGAGGCGCCGGATTAAACTATGGCTACACCTTC. As protein: CAISGGAGLNYGYTF. The V call is TRBV10-3, the J call TRBJ1-2, with D unclear. Germline V gene lookup returns CDR1 ENHRY and CDR2 SYGVKD. The germline V and J ends were trimmed by 4 bases and 2 bases, with 14 bases remaining between them. CDR3 length: 15 residues.

This chain links TRBV19 with TRBJ1-1; D may be TRBD1 (6 bases). CDR3 length equals 13 residues. Germline values: CDR1 LNHDA, CDR2 SQIVND (reference sequence). Trimming shortened V by 9 bases and J by 7 bases, and 18 bases separated the two germline ends. CDR3 region: CASSFRTVGEAFF. CDR3 in DNA: TGTGCCAGCAGCTTTAGGACAGTCGGTGAAGCTTTCTTT. The entire variable domain, with the rest obtained from reference TRBV19 and TRBJ1-1, is as follows: DGGITQSPKYLFRKEGQNVTLSCEQNLNHDAMYWYRQDPGQGLRLIYYSQIVNDFQKGDIAEGYSVSREKKESFPLTVTSAQKNPTAFYLCASSFRTVGEAFFGQGTRLTVV.

The chain uses TRBV5-4 and TRBJ1-2, with TRBD1 matching 7 bases. V trimming: 1 base; J trimming: 3 bases; junction bases outside the gene matches: 15. The CDR3 loop spans 18 amino acids. Germline V gene sequence: CDR1 SGHNT, CDR2 YYREEE (reference sequence). CDR3 in amino acids: CASSLRPRQGRLDYGYTF. The CDR3 nucleotides read TGTGCCAGCAGCTTGCGCCCGCGACAGGGCCGGCTTGACTATGGCTACACCTTC.

The chain uses TRBV30 and TRBJ1-4, with a tentative D call TRBD1 (6 bases). Germline V gene sequence: CDR1 GTSNPN, CDR2 SVGIG (reference sequence). CDR3 length: 16 amino acids. Trimming cost V 3 bases and J 4 bases, with 18 bases left between them. CDR3 region: CAWRLTGTSGNEKLFF. The DNA for the CDR3 is TGTGCCTGGAGGTTAACAGGGACCTCGGGTAATGAAAAACTGTTTTTT. Drawing the rest from reference TRBV30 and TRBJ1-4, the complete variable domain is SQTIHQWPATLVQPVGSPLSLECTVEGTSNPNLYWYRQAAGRGLQLLFYSVGIGQISSEVPQNLSASRPQDRQFILSSKKLLLSDSGFYLCAWRLTGTSGNEKLFFGSGTQLSVL.

This clone has just one count. The genes are TRBV7-6 and TRBJ1-6; D is unresolved. The length of the CDR3 is 13 residues. Germline V gives CDR1 SGHVS, CDR2 FNYEAQ. V was shortened by 4 bases and J by 3 bases, with 4 bases between the two germline ends. The CDR3 bases are TGTGCCAGCAGCTCTTACTATAATTCACCCCTCCACTTT. Translating gives CASSSYYNSPLHF.

The V gene is TRBV7-8, the J gene TRBJ1-1; the match to TRBD1 covers 9 bases. J was trimmed by 5 bases and V by 5 bases; bases with no gene match: 6. The CDR3 sequence is 14 residues long. Germline-derived CDR1 and CDR2 are SGHVS and FQNEAQ. The CDR3 bases are TGTGCCAGCAGCGCGATGGACAGGGGAACTGAAGCTTTCTTT. This gives the protein CASSAMDRGTEAFF.

The chain is built from TRBV11-2 and TRBJ1-5; D not certain. From germline, CDR1 is SGHAT and CDR2 FQNNGV. V dropped 4 bases and J dropped 5 bases, with 6 bases sitting between them. CDR3 length equals 12 residues. The CDR3 loop reads CASSSNDQPQHF. CDR3 in DNA: TGTGCCAGCAGCTCCAATGATCAGCCCCAGCATTTT. Variable domain in full (rest from reference TRBV11-2 and TRBJ1-5): EAGVAQSPRYKIIEKRQSVAFWCNPISGHATLYWYQQILGQGPKLLIQFQNNGVVDDSQLPKDRFSAERLKGVDSTLKIQPAKLEDSAVYLCASSSNDQPQHFGDGTRLSIL.

J is TRBJ2-5 and V is TRBV4-3; perhaps TRBD2 as D (7 bases). CDR3 length: 15 amino acids. Trimming cost V 4 bases and J 6 bases, with 18 bases left between them. The germline V gene encodes CDR1 LGHNA and CDR2 YSLEER. The CDR3, as DNA: TGCGCCAGCAGCCTCGGAGGGGGGGGCAGGCAGACCCAGTACTTC. The encoded protein is CASSLGGGGRQTQYF.

V usage is TRBV5-5 and J usage is TRBJ2-7, with 7 bases identical to TRBD1. The CDR3 length is 16 residues. After removal of 2 bases from V and 7 bases from J, the junction contained 15 bases not matched to a gene. Germline-derived CDR1 and CDR2 are SGHKS and YYEKEE (reference sequence). The CDR3 DNA is TGTGCCAGCAGCTTTGATACCGGGACAGTCGTTTTAGAGCAGTACTTC. Protein: CASSFDTGTVVLEQYF.

The gene calls are TRBV10-2 and TRBJ1-3; D remains ambiguous. The CDR3 has 16 amino acids. V lost 2 bases, J lost 0 bases, and 11 bases lay in between. The V gene's germline CDR1 is WSHSY and CDR2 SAAADI. The CDR3 sequence is CASSESPVSSGNTIYF. CDR3 coding DNA: TGCGCCAGCAGTGAGAGCCCCGTGAGCTCTGGAAACACCATATATTTT.

Comment on this clone: Its ends do not fully match the called genes, so a read error is possible. The chain employs TRBV6-5 and TRBJ2-7, with 13 nucleotides matching TRBD2. CDR3 length: 15 residues. From germline, CDR1 is MNHEY and CDR2 SVGAGI. The CDR3 protein is CASSNSQLAGGWQYF. CDR3 nucleotide sequence: TGTGCCAGCAGTAACTCACAACTAGCGGGGGGGTGGCAGTACTTC.